This TCR beta chain was sequenced during a study of T cell changes during pregnancy in multiple sclerosis. The CDR3 runs 12 residues. CDR1 and CDR2 (germline): ENHRY, SYGVKD. The repertoire was sequenced with immunoSEQ multiplex PCR; TCRdb's copy has only in-frame clones and lacks some. This table has tens of thousands of clones, roughly nine tenths appearing once. This clonotype originated in a female donor in good health, enrolled as a control in a pregnancy study. Sequencing was performed on peripheral blood, taken in the third trimester of pregnancy. The chain is built from TRBV10-3 and TRBJ2-5; a weak D match, TRBD1 (5 bases). The DNA end is more similar to TRBJ2-7, so the J call may be wrong. The CDR3 region has the DNA TGTGCCATCAGGAAAGACAGTTACGAGCAGTACTTC. This sequence encodes CAIRKDSYEQYF.